This T cell receptor (beta chain) came from a study of blood T cell repertoires in COVID-19. Study information: The analysed material was cDNA or gDNA that came from T cells, B-cell-depleted T cells, or PBMCs.

Original handling: From reference gene primer amplification, estimates of nucleated cell counts were derived. The protocol was immunoSEQ multiplex PCR, while the TCRdb copy is restricted to in-frame clones and leaves out a portion. From that table come the V and J calls and clone size; the DNA was used to work out D and trimming. The profile shows some 210,000 clones, 81% of them singletons. This clone appeared a single time. The CDR3 is made up of 15 amino acids. J was trimmed by 6 bases and V by 1 base; bases with no gene match: 5. The germline CDR1 and CDR2 sequences are LNHDA and SQIVND (reference sequence).

The source material was PBMCs or T cells enriched from blood (not recorded which). The receptor was derived from a woman aged 50 to 65 with acute COVID-19. The chain combines TRBV19 with TRBJ2-5; 10 positions match TRBD1. CDR3 residues: CASSIATGQGKTQYF. The CDR3 coding sequence is TGTGCCAGTAGTATAGCCACGGGACAGGGGAAGACCCAGTACTTC.